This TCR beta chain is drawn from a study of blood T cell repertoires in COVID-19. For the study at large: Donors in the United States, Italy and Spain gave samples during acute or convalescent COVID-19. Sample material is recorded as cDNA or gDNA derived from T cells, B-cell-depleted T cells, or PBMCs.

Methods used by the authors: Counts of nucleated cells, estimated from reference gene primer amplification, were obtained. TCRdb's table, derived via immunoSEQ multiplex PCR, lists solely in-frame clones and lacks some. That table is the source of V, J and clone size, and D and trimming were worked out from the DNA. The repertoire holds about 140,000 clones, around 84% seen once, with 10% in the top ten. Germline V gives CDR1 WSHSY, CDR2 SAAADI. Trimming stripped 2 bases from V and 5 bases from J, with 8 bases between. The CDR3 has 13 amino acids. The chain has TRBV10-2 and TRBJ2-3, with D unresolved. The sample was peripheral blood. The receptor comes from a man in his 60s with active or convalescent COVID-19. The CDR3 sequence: CASSEPTGDTQYF. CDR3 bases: TGCGCCAGCAGTGAGCCAACGGGAGATACGCAGTATTTT.